This is a list of T cell receptor beta chains from one sample in a study of regulatory T cells in long-lasting Graves disease. In TCRdb, the multiplex PCR reads were re-called with MiXCR into one record per CDR3 protein. This sample has 700,000 or so distinct CDR3 sequences, with 25% to 35% found just once. The source material was peripheral blood mononuclear cells (PBMCs), sampled when the disease was refractory, from a patient treated with antithyroid drugs. The receptors come from a female donor with Graves disease. CDR3s include the opening cysteine and the closing phenylalanine or tryptophan. Fields, in order: J gene, D gene, clone size, V gene, CDR3 protein, CDR3 DNA. A D gene is named only where the DNA matches it firmly. The size entry is marked missing in some rows and otherwise reads once, few, many or a size class.

>TRBJ1-2|TRBD1|NA|TRBV5-1
CASSLGQGFGGYTF
TGCGCCAGCAGCTTGGGACAGGGTTTTGGTGGCTACACCTTC
>TRBJ1-6|NA|NA|TRBV18
CASSPISTDSPLHF
TGTGCCAGCTCACCAATCTCCACTGATTCACCCCTCCACTTT
>TRBJ1-5|NA|NA|TRBV15
CATSIDPRQPQHF
TGTGCCACCAGCATCGACCCAAGACAGCCCCAGCATTTT
>TRBJ2-5|NA|many|TRBV6-1
CASSGASWEQETQYF
TGTGCCAGCAGTGGGGCTTCCTGGGAACAAGAGACCCAGTACTTC
>TRBJ1-2|NA|NA|TRBV15
CATRGPGGYGYTF
TGTGCCACCAGGGGACCCGGGGGCTATGGCTACACCTTC
>TRBJ1-1|NA|NA|TRBV6-1
CASSLPDRPNTEAFF
TGTGCCAGCAGTCTTCCTGACAGGCCGAACACTGAAGCTTTCTTT
>TRBJ2-5|NA|few|TRBV7-9
CASSPSRGDETQYF
TGTGCCAGCAGCCCGTCGAGGGGAGACGAGACCCAGTACTTC
>TRBJ2-2|TRBD2|NA|TRBV20-1
CSARKLAGDTGELFF
TGCAGTGCTAGGAAACTAGCGGGGGACACCGGGGAGCTGTTTTTT
>TRBJ2-5|NA|many|TRBV2
CASSGGPQETQYF
TGTGCCAGCAGTGGGGGCCCTCAAGAGACCCAGTACTTC
>TRBJ1-6|NA|NA|TRBV27
CASSPGYNSPLHF
TGTGCCAGCAGCCCAGGGTACAATTCACCCCTCCACTTT
>TRBJ1-2|TRBD1|many|TRBV28
CASSRTGEAGYTF
TGTGCCAGCAGCAGGACAGGGGAGGCTGGCTACACCTTC
>TRBJ2-2|TRBD2|NA|TRBV19
CASNPKAGAGELFF
TGTGCCAGTAACCCAAAGGCGGGGGCCGGGGAGCTGTTTTTT
>TRBJ2-4|NA|NA|TRBV10-3
CAISDGQGGKNIQYF
TGTGCCATCAGTGACGGACAGGGAGGGAAAAACATTCAGTACTTC
>TRBJ1-1|NA|NA|TRBV6-1
CASSGGLTEAFF
TGTGCCAGCTCGGGGGGCCTCACTGAAGCTTTCTTT
>TRBJ2-2|NA|NA|TRBV5-1
CASSLLSRVGTRELFF
TGCGCCAGCAGCTTGTTAAGCAGGGTAGGCACCAGGGAGCTGTTTTTT
>TRBJ2-2|NA|NA|TRBV19
CASSIVTVPNTGELFF
TGTGCCAGTAGTATAGTAACAGTACCTAACACCGGGGAGCTGTTTTTT
>TRBJ1-1|NA|many|TRBV6-1
CASRLRAGADEAFF
TGTGCCAGCAGACTCCGGGCAGGGGCGGATGAAGCTTTCTTT
>TRBJ1-2|TRBD1|many|TRBV19
CASHQGAHGYTF
TGTGCCAGCCACCAGGGGGCGCACGGCTACACCTTC
>TRBJ1-5|NA|many|TRBV2
CASSEWGNSNQPQHF
TGTGCCAGCAGTGAGTGGGGAAATAGCAATCAGCCCCAGCATTTT
>TRBJ2-1|TRBD2|few|TRBV7-9
CASSLAASPGGNEQFF
TGTGCCAGCAGCTTAGCAGCCTCCCCGGGGGGCAATGAGCAGTTCTTC
>TRBJ2-5|NA|NA|TRBV7-4
CASSLVCETQYF
TGTGCCAGCAGCTTAGTGTGTGAGACCCAGTACTTC
>TRBJ1-6|NA|NA|TRBV30
CAWSTGSSYNSPLHF
TGTGCCTGGAGTACAGGGAGCTCCTATAATTCACCCCTCCACTTT
>TRBJ1-6|TRBD1|NA|TRBV6-2/TRBV6-3
CASRGRGSGNSPLHF
TGTGCCAGCAGAGGCAGGGGGTCAGGGAATTCACCCCTCCACTTT